Below are 2 T cell receptor beta chains sequenced from a single sample in a study of T cell responses to AZD1222 COVID-19 vaccine. Measured with immunoSEQ multiplex PCR; TCRdb has only the in-frame clones, and not every one. The profile shows around 99,000 clones, roughly 90% of them singletons. The specimen was peripheral blood, collected 28 days after the second AZD1222 dose. The receptors shown here come from an adult who received the AZD1222 COVID-19 vaccine.

The V and J genes are TRBV4-3 and TRBJ1-6, with TRBD1 matching over 8 bases. This CDR3 has 17 amino acids. Germline trimming cut 1 base from V and 1 base from J; bases unmatched to any gene: 3. Germline V gene data show CDR1 as LGHNA and CDR2 as YSLEER. CDR3 sequence reads: CASSQATGGSYNSPLHF. In DNA, the CDR3 is TGCGCCAGCAGCCAAGCCACAGGGGGTTCCTATAATTCACCCCTCCACTTT.

The V call is TRBV7-9, the J call TRBJ1-4, with D possibly being TRBD1 (6 bases). The V gene's germline CDR1 is SEHNR and CDR2 FQNEAQ (reference sequence). Trimming left V 5 bases short and J 5 bases short, with 15 bases between. The CDR3 has 15 amino acids. CDR3 sequence reads: CASSGRTEKNEKLFF. In DNA form, the CDR3 reads TGTGCCAGCAGCGGGAGGACAGAAAAGAATGAAAAACTGTTTTTT. Combining the CDR3 with reference TRBV7-9 and TRBJ1-4 gives the whole variable domain DTGVSQNPRHKITKRGQNVTFRCDPISEHNRLYWYRQTLGQGPEFLTYFQNEAQLEKSRLLSDRFSAERPKGSFSTLEIQRTEQGDSAMYLCASSGRTEKNEKLFFGSGTQLSVL.